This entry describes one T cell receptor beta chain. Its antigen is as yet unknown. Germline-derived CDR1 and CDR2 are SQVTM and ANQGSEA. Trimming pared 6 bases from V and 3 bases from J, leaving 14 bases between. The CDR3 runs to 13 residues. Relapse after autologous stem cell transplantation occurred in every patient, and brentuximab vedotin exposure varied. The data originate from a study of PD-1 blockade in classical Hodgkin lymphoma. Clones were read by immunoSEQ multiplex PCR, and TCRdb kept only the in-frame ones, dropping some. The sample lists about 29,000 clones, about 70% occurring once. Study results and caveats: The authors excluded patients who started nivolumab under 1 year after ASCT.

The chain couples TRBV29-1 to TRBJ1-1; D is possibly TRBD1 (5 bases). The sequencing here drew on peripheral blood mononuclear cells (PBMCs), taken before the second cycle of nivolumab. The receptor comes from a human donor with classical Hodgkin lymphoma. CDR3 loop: CSVGGEKHTEAFF. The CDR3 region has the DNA TGCAGCGTCGGAGGGGAGAAGCACACTGAAGCTTTCTTT. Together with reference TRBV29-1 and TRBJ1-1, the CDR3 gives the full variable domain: SAVISQKPSRDICQRGTSLTIQCQVDSQVTMMFWYRQQPGQSLTLIATANQGSEATYESGFVIDKFPISRPNLTFSTLTVSNMSPEDSSIYLCSVGGEKHTEAFFGQGTRLTVV.